This T cell receptor beta chain was sequenced in a study of STAT5B mutations in CD4+ large granular lymphocyte leukemia. Findings and limits, study-wide: Patient CD4-sorted repertoires looked more clonal than healthy CD4+ repertoires, even without putative leukemic clones. The CD4+ versus CD8+ T-LGLL clonality difference may reflect limited sample size.

As for this clone: Its antigen is still unknown.

Authors' analysis steps: Productive clonotypes were detectable down to 2.59 x 10-5 frequency. The table came from immunoSEQ multiplex PCR; TCRdb's copy has only in-frame clones and leaves some out. Clonal size and the V and J genes are those of that table, whereas D and trimming came from the DNA. The table lists 35,000 to 45,000 clones, approximately 83% of them singletons. This sequence was found in a human donor in good health. Sequencing used CD4+ T cells from blood buffy coats.

This CDR3 reads CASGIDTDTQYF. CDR3 nucleotide sequence: TGTGCCTCTGGCATTGACACAGATACGCAGTATTTT. The chain is built from TRBV18 and TRBJ2-3; D is unclear. V was pared by 11 bases and J by 2 bases, with 11 bases between. The CDR3 runs 12 residues. Per the germline V gene, CDR1 is KGHSH and CDR2 is LQKENI.